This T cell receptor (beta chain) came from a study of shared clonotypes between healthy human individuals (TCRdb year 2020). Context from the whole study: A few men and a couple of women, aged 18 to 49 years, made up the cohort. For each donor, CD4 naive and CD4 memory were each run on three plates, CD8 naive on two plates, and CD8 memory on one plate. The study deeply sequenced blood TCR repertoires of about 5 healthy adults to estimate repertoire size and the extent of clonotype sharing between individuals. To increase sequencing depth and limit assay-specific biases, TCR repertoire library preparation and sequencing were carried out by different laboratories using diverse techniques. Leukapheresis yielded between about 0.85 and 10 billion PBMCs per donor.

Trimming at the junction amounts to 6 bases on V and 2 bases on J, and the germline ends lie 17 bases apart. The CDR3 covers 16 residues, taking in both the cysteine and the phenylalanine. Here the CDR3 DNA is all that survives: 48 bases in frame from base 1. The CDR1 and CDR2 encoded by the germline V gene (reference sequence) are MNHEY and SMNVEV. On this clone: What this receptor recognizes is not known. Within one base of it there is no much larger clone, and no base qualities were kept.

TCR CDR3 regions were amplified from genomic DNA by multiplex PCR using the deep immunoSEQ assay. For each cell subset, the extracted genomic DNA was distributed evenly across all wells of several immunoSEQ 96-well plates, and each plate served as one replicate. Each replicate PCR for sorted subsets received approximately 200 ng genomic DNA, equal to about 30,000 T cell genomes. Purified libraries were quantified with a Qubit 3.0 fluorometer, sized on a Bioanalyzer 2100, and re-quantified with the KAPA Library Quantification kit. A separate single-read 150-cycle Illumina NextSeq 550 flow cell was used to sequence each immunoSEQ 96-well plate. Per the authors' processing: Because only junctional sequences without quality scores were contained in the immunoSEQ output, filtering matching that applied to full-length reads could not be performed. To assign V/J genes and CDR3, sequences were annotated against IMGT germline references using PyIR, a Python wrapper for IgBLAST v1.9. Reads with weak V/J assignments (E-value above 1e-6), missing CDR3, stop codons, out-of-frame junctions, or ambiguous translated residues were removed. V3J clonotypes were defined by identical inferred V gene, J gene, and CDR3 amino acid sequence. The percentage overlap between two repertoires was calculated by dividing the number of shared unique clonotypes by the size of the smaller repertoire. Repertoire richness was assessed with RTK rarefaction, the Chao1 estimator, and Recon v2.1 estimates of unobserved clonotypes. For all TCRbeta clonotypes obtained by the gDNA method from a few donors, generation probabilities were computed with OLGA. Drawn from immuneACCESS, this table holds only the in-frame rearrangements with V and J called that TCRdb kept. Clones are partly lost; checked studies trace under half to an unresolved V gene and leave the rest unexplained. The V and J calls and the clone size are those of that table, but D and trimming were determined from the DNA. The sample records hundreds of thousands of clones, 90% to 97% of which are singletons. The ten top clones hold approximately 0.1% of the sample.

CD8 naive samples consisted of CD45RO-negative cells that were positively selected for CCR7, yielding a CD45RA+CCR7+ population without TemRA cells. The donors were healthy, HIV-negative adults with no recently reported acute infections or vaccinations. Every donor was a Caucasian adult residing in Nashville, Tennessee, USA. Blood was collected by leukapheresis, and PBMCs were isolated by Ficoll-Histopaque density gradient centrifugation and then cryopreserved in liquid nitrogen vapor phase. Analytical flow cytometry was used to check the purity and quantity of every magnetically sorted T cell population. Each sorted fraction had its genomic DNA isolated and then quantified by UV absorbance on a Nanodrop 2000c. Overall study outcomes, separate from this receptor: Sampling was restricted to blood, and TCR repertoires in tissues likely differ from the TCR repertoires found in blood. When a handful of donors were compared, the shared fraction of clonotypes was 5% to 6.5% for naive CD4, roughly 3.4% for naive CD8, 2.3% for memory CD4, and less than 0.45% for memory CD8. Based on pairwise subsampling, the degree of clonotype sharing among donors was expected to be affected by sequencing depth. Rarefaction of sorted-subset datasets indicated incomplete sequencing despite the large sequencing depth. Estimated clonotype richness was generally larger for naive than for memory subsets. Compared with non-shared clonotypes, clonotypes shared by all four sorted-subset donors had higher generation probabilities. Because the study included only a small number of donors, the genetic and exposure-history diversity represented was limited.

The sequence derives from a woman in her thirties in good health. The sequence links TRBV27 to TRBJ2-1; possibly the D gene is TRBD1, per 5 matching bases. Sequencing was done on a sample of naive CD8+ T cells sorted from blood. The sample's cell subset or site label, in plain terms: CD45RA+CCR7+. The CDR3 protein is CASSRQIGAPYNEQFF. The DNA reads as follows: TGTGCCAGCAGCCGGCAAATAGGGGCCCCCTACAATGAGCAGTTCTTC.